This T cell receptor (beta chain) is from a study of T cell repertoires in cytomegalovirus infection. The wider study: Well-studied HLA-B-restricted CMV epitopes were used in the study alongside recently identified HLA-C-restricted ones. CMV infection and matching HLA type were both indicated by public TCR beta signatures. Study outcomes and limitations: Summed frequency of public TCR beta families distinguished CMV carriers with the relevant HLA. Clonotype analysis showed dominance of the ex vivo response by HLA-C-restricted CMV-specific TCR beta clonotypes.

A single record per CDR3 protein comes from TCRdb applying MiXCR to the reads. The sample records just under 500,000 distinct CDR3 sequences, around 35% being singletons. A word on this clonotype: Its antigen is not identified.

J was trimmed by 2 bases and V by 6 bases; bases with no gene match: 10. The CDR3 covers 16 residues. J is TRBJ1-2 and V is TRBV12-3 or TRBV12-4; 9 bases line up with TRBD1. The sequencing used cultured PBMCs, collected from culture after CMV antigen stimulation. The receptor's source is a human donor in good health (CMV status not recorded). Some clones in this sample may be carry-over from other donors' samples. The CDR3, as DNA: TGTGCCAGCAGCTTCGCCGGGACAGGGTCAAACTATGGCTACACCTTC. Protein: CASSFAGTGSNYGYTF.